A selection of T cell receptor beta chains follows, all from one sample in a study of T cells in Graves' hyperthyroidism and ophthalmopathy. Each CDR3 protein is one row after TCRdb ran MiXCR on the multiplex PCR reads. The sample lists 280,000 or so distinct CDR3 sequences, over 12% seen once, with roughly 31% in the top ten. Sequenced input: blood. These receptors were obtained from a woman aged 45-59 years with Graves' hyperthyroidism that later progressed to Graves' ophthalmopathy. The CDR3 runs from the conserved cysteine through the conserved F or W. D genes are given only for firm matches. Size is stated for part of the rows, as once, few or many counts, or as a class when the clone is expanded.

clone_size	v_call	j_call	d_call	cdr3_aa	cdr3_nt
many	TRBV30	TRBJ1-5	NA	CAWSKGGNQPQHF	TGTGCCTGGAGCAAGGGCGGCAATCAGCCCCAGCATTTT
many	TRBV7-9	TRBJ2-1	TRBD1	CASSLIGGQGAGNEQFF	TGTGCCAGCAGCTTAATCGGAGGGCAGGGGGCTGGCAATGAGCAGTTCTTC
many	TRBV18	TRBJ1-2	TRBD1	CASSPLGTGVGYTF	TGTGCCAGCTCACCATTAGGGACAGGGGTCGGCTACACCTTC
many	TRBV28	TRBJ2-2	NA	CASSSRNWGPTGELFF	TGTGCCAGCAGTTCCAGAAATTGGGGCCCGACCGGGGAGCTGTTTTTT
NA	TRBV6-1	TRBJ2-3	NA	CASSVSLSGTGISTQYF	TGTGCCAGCAGTGTATCTTTGTCCGGGACCGGTATCAGTACGCAGTATTTT
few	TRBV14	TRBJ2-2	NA	CASSQWGLYTGELFF	TGTGCCAGCAGCCAGTGGGGGCTCTACACCGGGGAGCTGTTTTTT
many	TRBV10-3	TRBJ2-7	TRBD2	CAISRLAGGKGIYEQYF	TGTGCCATCAGTCGACTAGCGGGAGGGAAAGGAATCTACGAGCAGTACTTC
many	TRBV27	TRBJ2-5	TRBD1	CASSSGQGAETQYF	TGTGCCAGCAGTTCGGGACAGGGGGCAGAGACCCAGTACTTC
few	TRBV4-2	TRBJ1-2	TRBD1	CASSQVGQGVSDGYTF	TGTGCCAGCAGCCAAGTTGGACAGGGAGTGTCTGATGGCTACACCTTC
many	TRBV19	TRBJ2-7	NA	CASTDALFSYEQYF	TGTGCCAGTACCGATGCGCTTTTCTCCTACGAGCAGTACTTC
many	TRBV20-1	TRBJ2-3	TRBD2	CSARGLARSTDTQYF	TGCAGTGCTAGGGGACTAGCGCGTAGCACAGATACGCAGTATTTT
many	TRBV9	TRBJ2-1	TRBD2	CASSVGSGRADEQFF	TGTGCCAGCAGCGTAGGCAGCGGGAGGGCCGATGAGCAGTTCTTC
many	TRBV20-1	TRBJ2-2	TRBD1	CSARDRGGPPNTGELFF	TGCAGTGCTCGGGACAGGGGGGGACCACCGAACACCGGGGAGCTGTTTTTT
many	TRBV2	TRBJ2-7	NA	CASTERRDSYEQYF	TGTGCCAGCACCGAACGGAGGGATTCCTACGAGCAGTACTTC
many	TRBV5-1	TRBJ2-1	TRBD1	CASSLEQGARSNEQFF	TGCGCCAGCAGCTTGGAGCAGGGGGCGAGGTCCAATGAGCAGTTCTTC
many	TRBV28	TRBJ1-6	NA	CASSLRSPLHF	TGTGCCAGCAGTTTACGTTCACCCCTCCACTTT
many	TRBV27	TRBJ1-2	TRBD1	CASSFRGRGGYTF	TGTGCCAGCAGTTTCAGGGGGCGCGGCGGCTACACCTTC
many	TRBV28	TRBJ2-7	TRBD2	CASSSPGLDYEQYF	TGTGCCAGCAGTTCCCCGGGACTAGACTACGAGCAGTACTTC
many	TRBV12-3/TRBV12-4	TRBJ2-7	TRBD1	CASSLTSGTGVQEQYF	TGTGCCAGCAGCTTGACCTCCGGGACAGGGGTGCAAGAGCAGTACTTC
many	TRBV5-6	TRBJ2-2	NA	CASSPGTGELFF	TGTGCCAGCAGCCCGGGTACCGGGGAGCTGTTTTTT
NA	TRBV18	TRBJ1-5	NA	CASSPQERGQPQHF	TGTGCCAGCTCACCCCAGGAGAGAGGGCAGCCCCAGCATTTT
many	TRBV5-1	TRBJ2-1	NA	CASNRDPTLNEQFF	TGCGCCAGCAACCGGGACCCGACCCTCAATGAGCAGTTCTTC
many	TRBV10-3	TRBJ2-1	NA	CAISELVKVEDNEQFF	TGTGCCATCAGTGAGTTGGTCAAGGTTGAGGACAATGAGCAGTTCTTC
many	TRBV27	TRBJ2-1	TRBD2	CASSTPGTRRDNEQFF	TGTGCCAGCAGTACTCCCGGGACTAGGAGAGACAATGAGCAGTTCTTC
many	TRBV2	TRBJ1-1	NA	CASSSLWPEAFF	TGTGCCAGCAGTTCCCTGTGGCCTGAAGCTTTCTTT
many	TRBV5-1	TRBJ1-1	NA	CASSLDLTEAFF	TGCGCCAGCAGCTTGGACTTGACTGAAGCTTTCTTT
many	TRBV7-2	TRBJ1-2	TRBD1	CASSLNRGRLNYGYTF	TGTGCCAGCAGCTTAAACAGGGGGCGCCTTAACTATGGCTACACCTTC
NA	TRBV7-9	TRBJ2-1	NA	CASSLEVSVKLYNEQFF	TGTGCCAGCAGCTTAGAGGTGAGCGTCAAACTCTACAATGAGCAGTTCTTC
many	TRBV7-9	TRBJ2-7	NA	CASSLTGKGSYEQYF	TGTGCCAGCAGCCTTACAGGGAAAGGCTCCTACGAGCAGTACTTC
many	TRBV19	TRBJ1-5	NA	CASRTWRHDQPQHF	TGTGCCAGCAGAACATGGAGGCACGATCAGCCCCAGCATTTT
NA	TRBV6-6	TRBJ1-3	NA	CASSYSLSSTIYF	TGTGCCAGCAGTTACTCACTCAGCAGCACCATATATTTT
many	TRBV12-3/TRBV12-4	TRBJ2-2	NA	CASSLPGELFF	TGTGCCAGCAGCCTTCCCGGGGAGCTGTTTTTT
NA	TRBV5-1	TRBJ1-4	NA	CASSLTQSPEKLFF	TGCGCCAGCAGCTTAACACAGAGCCCGGAAAAACTGTTTTTT
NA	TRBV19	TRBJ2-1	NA	CASSIGLVNEQFF	TGTGCCAGTAGTATCGGGCTAGTTAATGAGCAGTTCTTC
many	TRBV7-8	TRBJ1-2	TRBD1	CASSLNRGRNYGYTF	TGTGCCAGCAGCTTAAACAGGGGGCGCAACTATGGCTACACCTTC
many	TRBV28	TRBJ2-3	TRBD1	CASSPGQGADTQYF	TGTGCCAGCAGTCCCGGACAGGGGGCGGATACGCAGTATTTT
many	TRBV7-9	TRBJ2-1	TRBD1	CASSRTGGSYNEQFF	TGTGCCAGCAGCCGGACAGGGGGCTCCTACAATGAGCAGTTCTTC
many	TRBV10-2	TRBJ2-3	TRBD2	CASNRGGLAEEGDTQYF	TGCGCCAGCAATCGAGGGGGACTAGCGGAGGAGGGAGATACGCAGTATTTT
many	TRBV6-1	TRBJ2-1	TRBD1	CASSSTGQGDEQFF	TGTGCCAGCAGTTCCACGGGACAGGGAGATGAGCAGTTCTTC
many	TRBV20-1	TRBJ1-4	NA	CSARIGNEKLFF	TGCAGTGCTAGAATTGGGAATGAAAAACTGTTTTTT
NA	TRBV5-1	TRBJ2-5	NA	CASSLAQRGSGGTQYF	TGCGCCAGCAGCTTGGCCCAGCGCGGGTCCGGTGGGACCCAGTACTTC
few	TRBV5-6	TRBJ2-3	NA	CASSNLAVMGTDTQYF	TGTGCCAGCAGCAATTTAGCGGTAATGGGCACAGATACGCAGTATTTT
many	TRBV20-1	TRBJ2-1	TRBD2	CSAKFASGRLGSYNEQFF	TGCAGTGCTAAATTTGCTAGCGGGAGGTTGGGCTCCTACAATGAGCAGTTCTTC
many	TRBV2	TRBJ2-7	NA	CASSDVIKQYF	TGTGCCAGCAGTGATGTGATTAAGCAGTACTTC
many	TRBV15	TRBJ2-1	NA	CATSRVEGDEQFF	TGTGCCACCAGCAGAGTGGAAGGCGATGAGCAGTTCTTC
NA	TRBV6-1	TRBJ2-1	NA	CASSVKSSYNEQFF	TGTGCCAGCAGTGTCAAAAGCTCCTACAATGAGCAGTTCTTC
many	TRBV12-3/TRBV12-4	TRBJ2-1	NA	CASSPGPFTAREQFF	TGTGCCAGCAGTCCCGGACCATTTACCGCAAGGGAGCAGTTCTTC